The next 15 T cell receptor beta chains were all read from a single sample in a study of blood T cell repertoires in COVID-19. Sequencing was performed with immunoSEQ multiplex PCR; in TCRdb, only in-frame clones are kept and a portion is missing. The sample lists about 87,000 clones, approximately 86% occurring once. The sample comprised peripheral blood. All receptors come from a woman older than 75 with COVID-19, enrolled during active disease.

The chain carries TRBV18 and TRBJ1-3, with D unclear. V was trimmed by 6 bases and J by 0 bases, leaving 12 bases between them. The CDR3 loop spans 15 amino acids. CDR1 KGHSH and CDR2 LQKENI come from the germline V gene. The CDR3 loop reads CASSTIVSSGNTIYF. The CDR3, as DNA: TGTGCCAGCTCCACGATTGTGAGCTCTGGAAACACCATATATTTT.

CDR3: CASSPSTGAYGYTF. CDR3 coding DNA: TGTGCCAGCTCACCCTCGACAGGGGCCTATGGCTACACCTTC. The chain couples TRBV18 to TRBJ1-2; TRBD1 agrees at 8 bases. Trimming removed 3 bases from V and 4 bases from J; junction bases left unmatched: 4. In germline, CDR1 is KGHSH, CDR2 LQKENI. The CDR3 contains 14 residues.

The CDR3 DNA reads as TGTGCCAGCAGCTTGGGGACAGACCCAAACTATGGCTACACCTTC. Its translation: CASSLGTDPNYGYTF. This rearrangement joins TRBV5-4 to TRBJ1-2; D possibly corresponds to TRBD1 (6 bases). The CDR3 extends over 15 amino acids. The ends were cut back, 0 bases at V and 2 bases at J, with 11 bases in the middle. Germline-derived CDR1 and CDR2 are SGHNT and YYREEE (reference sequence).

About this clone itself: This specimen includes other DNA sequences encoding the same CDR3. The V gene is TRBV18, the J gene TRBJ2-5; 7 nucleotides line up with TRBD1. Germline V CDR1 and CDR2: KGHSH, LQKENI. The length of the CDR3 is 14 residues. J lost 5 bases, V lost 3 bases, and 6 bases had no gene match. The CDR3 DNA is TGTGCCAGCTCACCGACAGGGAGTGGCGAGACCCAGTACTTC. It encodes CASSPTGSGETQYF. Based on the CDR3 plus reference TRBV18 and TRBJ2-5, the full variable domain is NAGVMQNPRHLVRRRGQEARLRCSPMKGHSHVYWYRQLPEEGLKFMVYLQKENIIDESGMPKERFSAEFPKEGPSILRIQQVVRGDSAAYFCASSPTGSGETQYFGPGTRLLVL.

The chain carries TRBV19 and TRBJ1-1, with unresolved D. Germline V lookup: CDR1 LNHDA, CDR2 SQIVND (reference sequence). Trimming pared 2 bases from V and 10 bases from J, leaving 14 bases between. The CDR3 loop spans 13 amino acids. The CDR3 here is CASSIQIGWAAFF. The CDR3 DNA is TGTGCCAGTAGTATACAAATTGGTTGGGCAGCTTTCTTT.

The gene calls are TRBV24-1 and TRBJ2-1, with 7 nucleotides matching TRBD1. Looked up from germline, CDR1 is KGHDR and CDR2 is SFDVKD. This CDR3 is built from 17 residues. Unmatched junction bases numbered 13, after V lost 8 bases and J lost 1 base. The CDR3 region is CATKDRIRGHSYNEQFF. DNA of the CDR3: TGTGCCACCAAGGACAGGATACGGGGACATTCCTACAATGAGCAGTTCTTC.

DNA of the CDR3: TGTGCCAGCAGTTCCGACACTGAAGCTTTCTTT. Protein sequence: CASSSDTEAFF. The rearrangement links TRBV6-5 to TRBJ1-1, with D unresolved. Trimming left V 4 bases short and J 3 bases short, with 3 bases between. This CDR3 is 11 amino acids long. Germline V lookup: CDR1 MNHEY, CDR2 SVGAGI.

The V and J genes are TRBV5-5 and TRBJ2-3; a weak D match, TRBD1 (5 bases). Germline V CDR1 and CDR2: SGHKS, YYEKEE (reference sequence). Trimming shortened V by 0 bases and J by 1 base, and 9 bases separated the two germline ends. The CDR3 is 15 amino acids. This chain's CDR3 is CASSLVGLGTDTQYF. In DNA form, the CDR3 reads TGTGCCAGCAGCTTGGTGGGGCTCGGCACAGATACGCAGTATTTT.

J is TRBJ2-3 and V is TRBV9; 7 bases align to TRBD2. Germline V lookup: CDR1 SGDLS, CDR2 YYNGEE. This CDR3 is built from 17 residues. Trimming at V came to 4 bases and at J to 2 bases, leaving 13 bases not matched to a gene. The CDR3: CASSPRPWGGNTDTQYF. Written as DNA, the CDR3 is TGTGCCAGCAGCCCTCGTCCTTGGGGGGGGAACACAGATACGCAGTATTTT.

The V gene is TRBV5-5, the J gene TRBJ2-7; perhaps TRBD1 as D (6 bases). CDR1 SGHKS and CDR2 YYEKEE come from the germline V gene (reference sequence). The V and J ends lost 3 bases and 1 base respectively, with 8 bases between them. The CDR3 spans 13 residues. The CDR3 loop is CASSYTGSYEQYF. The CDR3 bases are TGTGCCAGCAGCTACACAGGGTCCTACGAGCAGTACTTC.

V is TRBV9 and J is TRBJ2-5; 7 positions match TRBD2. V shed 3 bases, J shed 8 bases, and the junction held 4 bases outside the gene matches. This CDR3 has 12 residues. Germline-derived CDR1 and CDR2 are SGDLS and YYNGEE. The CDR3 coding sequence is TGTGCCAGCAGCGCCTCGACTAGCACCCAGTACTTC. It codes for CASSASTSTQYF.

V usage is TRBV18 and J usage is TRBJ2-7; D possibly corresponds to TRBD1 (6 bases). V lost 3 bases to trimming and J lost 7 bases, with 13 bases between them. The CDR3 totals 13 residues. In germline, CDR1 is KGHSH, CDR2 LQKENI. CDR3 coding DNA: TGTGCCAGCTCACCGGGACACGGTCAGGAGCAGTACTTC. It encodes CASSPGHGQEQYF.

The chain has TRBV2 and TRBJ1-4; weak D call: TRBD1 (6 bases). The CDR3 is 16 amino acids. V was clipped by 4 bases and J by 8 bases, with 20 bases between them. Germline V CDR1 and CDR2: SNHLY, FYNNEI. DNA for the CDR3: TGTGCCAGCAGTGTCCCGAGGGGGAGGGGGACCGAAAAACTGTTTTTT. Translating it yields CASSVPRGRGTEKLFF.

The rearrangement uses TRBV5-6 and TRBJ1-2; 7 nucleotides line up with TRBD1. This CDR3 is built from 15 residues. In germline, CDR1 is SGHDT, CDR2 YYEEEE. Trimming at V came to 2 bases and at J to 5 bases, leaving 9 bases not matched to a gene. The DNA for the CDR3 is TGTGCCAGCAGCTTTCAAGGGGGCGCACGGTATGGCTACACCTTC. Translating it yields CASSFQGGARYGYTF.

This clone has just a few counts. Here the CDR3 reads CASSLAANYGYTF. The CDR3 nucleotides read TGCGCCAGCAGCTTGGCAGCTAACTATGGCTACACCTTC. This rearrangement joins TRBV5-1 to TRBJ1-2; unclear D gene. CDR3 length equals 13 residues. Looked up from germline, CDR1 is SGHRS and CDR2 is YFSETQ. Trimming took off 0 bases at V and 0 bases at J, with 3 bases between the two ends.